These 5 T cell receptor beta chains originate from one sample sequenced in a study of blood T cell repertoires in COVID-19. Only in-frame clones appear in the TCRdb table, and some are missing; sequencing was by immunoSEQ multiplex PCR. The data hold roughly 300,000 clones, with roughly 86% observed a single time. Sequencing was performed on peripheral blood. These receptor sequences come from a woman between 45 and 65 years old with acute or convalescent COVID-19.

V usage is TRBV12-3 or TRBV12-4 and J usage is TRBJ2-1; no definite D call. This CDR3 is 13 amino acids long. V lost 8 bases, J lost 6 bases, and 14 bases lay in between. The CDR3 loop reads CASADSLGNEQFF. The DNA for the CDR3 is TGTGCCAGCGCCGACTCGCTTGGCAATGAGCAGTTCTTC.

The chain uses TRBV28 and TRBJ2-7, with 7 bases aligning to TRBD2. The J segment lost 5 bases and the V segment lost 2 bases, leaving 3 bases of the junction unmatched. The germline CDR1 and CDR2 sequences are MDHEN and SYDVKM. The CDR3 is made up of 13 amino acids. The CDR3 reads CASSLTGGDEQYF. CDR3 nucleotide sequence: TGTGCCAGCAGTTTAACGGGGGGTGACGAGCAGTACTTC.

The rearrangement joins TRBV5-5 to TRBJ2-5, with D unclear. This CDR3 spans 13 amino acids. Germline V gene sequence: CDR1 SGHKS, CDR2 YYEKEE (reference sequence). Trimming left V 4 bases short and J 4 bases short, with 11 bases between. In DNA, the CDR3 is TGTGCCAGCAGCAGACCTTCGGGAGAGACCCAGTACTTC. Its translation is CASSRPSGETQYF.

The CDR3 reads CASSLYGDYGYTF. The CDR3 DNA follows: TGTGCCAGCAGTTTATACGGGGACTATGGCTACACCTTC. This sequence joins TRBV27 and TRBJ1-2; D not resolved. V lost 1 base and J lost 3, with 6 bases in between. CDR3 length equals 13 residues. Germline assignment: CDR1 MNHEY and CDR2 SMNVEV (reference sequence).

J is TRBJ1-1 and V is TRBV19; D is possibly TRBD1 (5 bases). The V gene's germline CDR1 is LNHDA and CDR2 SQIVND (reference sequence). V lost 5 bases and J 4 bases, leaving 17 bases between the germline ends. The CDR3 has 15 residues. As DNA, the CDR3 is TGTGCCAGTAGTGCCTTTTCGGGGGGGATCACTGAAGCTTTCTTT. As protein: CASSAFSGGITEAFF. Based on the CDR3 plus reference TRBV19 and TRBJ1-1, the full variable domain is DGGITQSPKYLFRKEGQNVTLSCEQNLNHDAMYWYRQDPGQGLRLIYYSQIVNDFQKGDIAEGYSVSREKKESFPLTVTSAQKNPTAFYLCASSAFSGGITEAFFGQGTRLTVV.